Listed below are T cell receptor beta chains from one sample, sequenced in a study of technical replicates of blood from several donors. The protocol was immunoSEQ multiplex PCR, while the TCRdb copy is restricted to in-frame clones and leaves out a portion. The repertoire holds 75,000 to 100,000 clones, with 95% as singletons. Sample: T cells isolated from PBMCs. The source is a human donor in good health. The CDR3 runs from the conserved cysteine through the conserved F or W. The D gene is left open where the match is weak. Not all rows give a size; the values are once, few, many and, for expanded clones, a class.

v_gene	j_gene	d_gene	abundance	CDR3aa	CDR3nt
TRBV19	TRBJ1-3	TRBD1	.	CASSSGQGSGNTIYF	TGTGCCAGTAGTAGCGGACAGGGGTCTGGAAACACCATATATTTT
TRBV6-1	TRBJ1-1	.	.	CAHHTGSSTEAFF	TGTGCCCACCACACAGGGTCGTCCACTGAAGCTTTCTTT
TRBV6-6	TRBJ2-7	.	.	CASSFNFRDSGYEQYF	TGTGCCAGCAGTTTTAATTTCCGGGACTCAGGCTACGAGCAGTACTTC
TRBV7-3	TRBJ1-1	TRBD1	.	CASSPTGGPGRDTEAFF	TGTGCCAGCAGCCCGACAGGGGGCCCAGGGAGGGACACTGAAGCTTTCTTT
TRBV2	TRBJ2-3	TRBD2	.	CASSSGSSGEADTQYF	TGTGCCAGCAGTTCAGGTAGTAGCGGGGAAGCAGATACGCAGTATTTT
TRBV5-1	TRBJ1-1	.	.	CASSLTANTEAFF	TGCGCCAGCAGCTTGACAGCGAACACTGAAGCTTTCTTT
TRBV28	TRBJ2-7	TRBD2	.	CASSLALAGALVLYEQYF	TGTGCCAGCAGTTTAGCGCTAGCGGGAGCGTTAGTTCTCTACGAGCAGTACTTC
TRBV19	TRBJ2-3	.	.	CASSISRGDTQYF	TGTGCCAGTAGTATATCGCGAGGGGATACGCAGTATTTT
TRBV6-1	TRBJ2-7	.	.	CASSPTTGPLYEQYF	TGTGCCAGCAGTCCTACCACTGGGCCCCTCTACGAGCAGTACTTC
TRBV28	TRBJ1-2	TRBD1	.	CASSLSESGQRPF	TGTGCCAGCAGTTTATCCGAATCGGGACAGCGTCCTTTC
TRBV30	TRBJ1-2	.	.	CAWSTTLGYGYTF	TGTGCCTGGAGTACCACCCTAGGCTATGGCTACACCTTC
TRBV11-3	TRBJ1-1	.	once	CASSSTETEAFF	TGTGCCAGCAGCTCGACAGAGACTGAAGCTTTCTTT
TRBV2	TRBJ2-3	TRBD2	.	CASSEAVLAGTDTQYF	TGTGCCAGCAGTGAAGCCGTTCTAGCGGGGACAGATACGCAGTATTTT
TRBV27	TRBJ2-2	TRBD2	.	CASGPLAGGDTGELFF	TGTGCCAGCGGGCCCTTAGCGGGAGGGGACACCGGGGAGCTGTTTTTT
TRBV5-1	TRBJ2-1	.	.	CASSLLAVNYNEQFF	TGCGCCAGCAGCTTGTTAGCGGTGAACTACAATGAGCAGTTCTTC
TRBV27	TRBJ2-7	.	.	CASSLQGAEQYF	TGTGCCAGCAGTTTACAAGGAGCCGAGCAGTACTTC
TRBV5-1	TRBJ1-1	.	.	CASSRGYEENTEAFF	TGCGCCAGCAGCCGGGGGTACGAGGAGAACACTGAAGCTTTCTTT
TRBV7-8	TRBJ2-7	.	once	CASSDGTRLYEQYF	TGTGCCAGCAGCGACGGGACTCGCCTCTACGAGCAGTACTTC
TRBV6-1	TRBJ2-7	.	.	CASSEATNRYEQYF	TGTGCCAGCAGTGAAGCCACGAACAGATACGAGCAGTACTTC
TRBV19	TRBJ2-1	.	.	CASSIASAAGRFF	TGTGCCAGTAGTATAGCTTCGGCGGCGGGAAGGTTCTTC
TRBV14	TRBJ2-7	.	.	CASSQESGPGWSSSYEQYF	TGTGCCAGCAGCCAAGAAAGCGGACCAGGATGGTCGAGCTCCTACGAGCAGTACTTC
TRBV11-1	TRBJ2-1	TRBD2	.	CASSPRGPMLAGGYNEQFF	TGTGCCAGCAGCCCTAGGGGGCCGATGTTAGCGGGAGGGTACAATGAGCAGTTCTTC
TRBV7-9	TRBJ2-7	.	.	CASNPRSSYEQYF	TGTGCCAGCAACCCACGGAGCTCCTACGAGCAGTACTTC
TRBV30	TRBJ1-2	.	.	CAWRPLPGIGYTF	TGTGCCTGGAGACCACTCCCTGGTATTGGCTACACCTTC